This TCR beta chain was sequenced during a study of cytomegalovirus exposure and HLA in healthy donors. About the study: An analysis done earlier identified 120 million or so unique TCR beta sequences from around 180 million T cells. A preliminary data release comprised tens of millions of unique TCRs obtained from HLA-typed donors. Study results and caveats: TCR beta V segments were, for the most part, productive about 90% or about 30% of the time in an earlier analysis.

The table lists this clone with a few counts. Its antigen is undetermined. PCR amplification relied on 60 Vbeta primers (plus 13 Jbeta primers). Methods used by the authors: Unique TCR beta chains numbered approximately 76 million in a later analysis, with around 10 million shared. The table came from immunoSEQ multiplex PCR; TCRdb's copy has only in-frame clones and leaves some out. D and trimming were read from the DNA, whereas the V and J calls and clone size are those reported in that table. The sample has tens of thousands of clones; about 72% are singletons. From germline, CDR1 is SGHDN and CDR2 FVKESK. The V and J ends lost 1 base and 6 bases, in that order; junction bases with no gene match: 9. The CDR3 is 15 amino acids.

This clonotype originated in a man aged 25-40 years in good health and CMV-seronegative. Sequenced input: PBMCs. The chain uses TRBV14 and TRBJ2-7, with TRBD2 identical over 7 bases. The CDR3 DNA reads TGTGCCAGCAGCCAAGGTCGAAGCGGGAAGGGCGAGCAGTACTTC. This gives the protein CASSQGRSGKGEQYF.